One sample yielded the 14 T cell receptor beta chains listed below, sequenced in a study of shared clonotypes between healthy human individuals. TCRdb's copy holds only in-frame clones and misses some; the assay was immunoSEQ multiplex PCR. The sample holds about 960,000 clones, about three quarters seen once. What was sequenced was memory CD4+ T cells sorted from blood. Specified subset: CD45RA-negative fraction. The receptors shown here come from a man between 18 and 29 years old in good health.

The chain couples TRBV10-3 to TRBJ2-1; 8 nucleotides agree with TRBD1. The CDR3 is 17 residues long. From germline, CDR1 is ENHRY and CDR2 SYGVKD. J was trimmed by 5 bases and V by 11 bases; bases with no gene match: 20. The CDR3 region has the DNA TGTGCCGCCAGCGGCCCTTATTCGGGACAGGAGGACAATGAGCAGTTCTTC. Its translation is CAASGPYSGQEDNEQFF.

This chain connects TRBV6-5 to TRBJ1-5; D not certain. CDR3 length: 15 amino acids. Trimming stripped 6 bases from V and 6 bases from J, with 18 bases between. Germline CDR1 and CDR2: MNHEY and SVGAGI. The CDR3 reads CASRSSGPVGQPQHF. The CDR3, as DNA: TGTGCCAGCAGGTCCTCGGGCCCAGTAGGTCAGCCCCAGCATTTT.

The genes are TRBV6-1 and TRBJ2-2; perhaps TRBD1 as D (5 bases). CDR1 MNHNS and CDR2 SASEGT come from the germline V gene. Trimming shortened V by 7 bases and J by 5 bases, and 17 bases separated the two germline ends. The CDR3 length is 15 residues. CDR3 protein: CASTIVGVRTGELFF. The CDR3 coding sequence is TGTGCCAGCACCATTGTAGGGGTTAGGACCGGGGAGCTGTTTTTT.

The chain recombines TRBV5-6 with TRBJ2-7, with 7 bases fitting TRBD2. Germline V gene sequence: CDR1 SGHDT, CDR2 YYEEEE. V dropped 0 bases and J dropped 6; count of bases not matched to a gene: 3. CDR3 length equals 13 residues. This CDR3 is CASSLVPGGEQYF. The CDR3 coding sequence is TGTGCCAGCAGCTTGGTCCCGGGGGGCGAGCAGTACTTC.

The chain couples TRBV19 to TRBJ1-2; 9 bases align to TRBD1. The V gene end was trimmed by 4 bases and the J gene end by 7 bases; junction bases not matched to a gene: 19. The CDR3 consists of 18 residues. Per the germline V gene, CDR1 is LNHDA and CDR2 is SQIVND (reference sequence). The CDR3 protein is CASSKAPGQGTHGIGYTF. DNA of the CDR3: TGTGCCAGTAGTAAAGCTCCCGGACAGGGGACTCATGGAATTGGCTACACCTTC.

V is TRBV5-1 and J is TRBJ2-1, with D maybe TRBD2 (5 bases). V was trimmed by 7 bases and J by 7 bases, leaving 6 bases between them. The CDR3 loop spans 10 amino acids. Germline loops: CDR1 SGHRS, CDR2 YFSETQ. The CDR3 bases are TGCGCCAGCGGGGAGAATGAGCAGTTCTTC. Translation: CASGENEQFF.

The chain is built from TRBV7-3 and TRBJ2-1; TRBD1 matches at 8 bases. The CDR3 has 20 residues. V shed 5 bases and J 0 bases; nucleotides not matched to a gene: 18. The germline gives CDR1 SGHTA, CDR2 FQGTGA. The CDR3 DNA follows: TGTGCCAGCAGCCGAATTGGCCCGACAGGGGACAGTTTCTCCTACAATGAGCAGTTCTTC. Encoded protein: CASSRIGPTGDSFSYNEQFF.

The rearrangement uses TRBV7-2 and TRBJ2-3; 8 bases match TRBD2. Germline V lookup: CDR1 SGHTA, CDR2 FQGNSA. The CDR3 sequence is 16 residues long. V lost 5 bases, J lost 4 bases, and 11 bases stayed unmatched. This CDR3 reads CASSITSGSWADTQYF. The CDR3 DNA reads TGTGCCAGCAGCATCACTAGCGGTAGCTGGGCAGATACGCAGTATTTT.

This clone was seen more than once but under ten times. The chain couples TRBV7-2 to TRBJ2-6, with D hard to call. This CDR3 is built from 13 residues. Germline V gene data show CDR1 as SGHTA and CDR2 as FQGNSA. V was cut by 1 base and J by 12 bases, with 10 bases left in between. The DNA of the CDR3 is TGTGCCAGCAGCTTAGTTGACCTGGTCGTCCTGACTTTC. It is translated as CASSLVDLVVLTF.

The chain combines TRBV28 with TRBJ2-7; D may be TRBD2 (6 bases). The CDR3 consists of 14 residues. Germline values: CDR1 MDHEN, CDR2 SYDVKM. The germline V and J ends were trimmed by 5 bases and 0 bases, with 11 bases remaining between them. CDR3 nucleotide sequence: TGTGCCAGCAGTACGACGGGACTCTCCTACGAGCAGTACTTC. This sequence encodes CASSTTGLSYEQYF.

The chain is built from TRBV27 and TRBJ2-5; D is perhaps TRBD1 (5 bases). The CDR3 runs 14 residues. The V end was cut by 4 bases, the J end by 5 bases, with 14 bases between. Germline CDR1 is MNHEY and CDR2 is SMNVEV (reference sequence). DNA for the CDR3: TGTGCCAGCAGTTCCGACAGATTTAGTGAGACCCAGTACTTC. It yields the protein CASSSDRFSETQYF.

This chain connects TRBV27 to TRBJ2-3; no clear D gene. Looked up from germline, CDR1 is MNHEY and CDR2 is SMNVEV (reference sequence). The CDR3 totals 12 residues. The CDR3 sequence: CASRRLTDTQYF. The CDR3 nucleotides are TGTGCAAGTCGCCGTCTCACAGATACGCAGTATTTT.

The genes are TRBV7-9 and TRBJ2-7; 8 positions agree with TRBD1. Per the germline V gene, CDR1 is SEHNR and CDR2 is FQNEAQ (reference sequence). The V segment lost 4 bases and the J segment 5 bases; nucleotides outside the gene matches: 4. This CDR3 contains 13 residues. The CDR3 DNA follows: TGTGCCAGCAGCTCGGACAGGGCGAACGAGCAGTACTTC. Translating gives CASSSDRANEQYF.

The chain recombines TRBV28 with TRBJ1-5; TRBD1 is a possible D gene (6 bases). The CDR3 spans 16 residues. Germline CDR1 and CDR2: MDHEN and SYDVKM. Trimming took 8 bases from V and 1 from J, leaving 18 bases between them. CDR3 nucleotide sequence: TGTGCCAGCGCTAGGGGGGGTGGAGTCAGCAATCAGCCCCAGCATTTT. The encoded protein is CASARGGGVSNQPQHF.